Given below is one T cell receptor (beta chain) in context. The data belong to a study of blood T cell repertoires in COVID-19. Study-wide context: Acute and convalescent COVID-19 samples came from the United States, Italy and Spain. The analysed material was cDNA or gDNA that came from T cells, B-cell-depleted T cells, or PBMCs.

This CDR3 has 13 residues. J gave up 8 bases and V 1 base, and 0 bases lay outside the gene matches. Germline V lookup: CDR1 SNHLY, CDR2 FYNNEI. Original processing notes: For nucleated cells, counts were estimated from reference gene primer amplification. This table comes from immunoSEQ multiplex PCR, and its TCRdb copy is limited to in-frame clones, with some not included. V and J calls and clone size come straight from that table; D and trimming were deduced from the DNA. This sample carries over 70,000 clones, 80% of them seen once, and the ten largest clones take 15% to 20%. Specimen: peripheral blood. This TCR derives from a man aged 65 to 79 who had recovered from COVID-19. The chain employs TRBV2 and TRBJ1-4; 8 nucleotides line up with TRBD1. The chain's CDR3 is CASSEGQGEKLFF. In DNA, the CDR3 is TGTGCCAGCAGTGAAGGACAGGGGGAAAAACTGTTTTTT.